This T cell receptor (beta chain) was captured in a study of blood T cells in healthy people across ages. Per germline, CDR1 SGHTA and CDR2 FQGNSA. The V and J ends lost 1 base and 1 base respectively, with 7 bases between them. This CDR3 contains 14 residues. Donors gave 8 to 10 milliliters of peripheral blood apiece. A sample-barcoded 5' primer and a J-beta primer mix were used in a second PCR of roughly 6 to 11 cycles. TCRdb called the 5' RACE reads again in MiXCR, with one record for every CDR3 protein. The profile shows hundreds of thousands of distinct CDR3 sequences, roughly a quarter of them singletons. This clonotype was picked up one time. Antigen unknown. General study points: No conclusive comparison of naive versus antigen-experienced cells was possible with unsorted PBMCs.

The V call is TRBV7-2, the J call TRBJ1-1; the D is unclear. The sample comprised blood. This clonotype was obtained from a woman aged 70-85 years in good health. This CDR3 reads CASSLGMRNTEAFF. The CDR3 nucleotides read TGTGCCAGCAGCTTAGGAATGAGGAACACTGAAGCTTTCTTT.